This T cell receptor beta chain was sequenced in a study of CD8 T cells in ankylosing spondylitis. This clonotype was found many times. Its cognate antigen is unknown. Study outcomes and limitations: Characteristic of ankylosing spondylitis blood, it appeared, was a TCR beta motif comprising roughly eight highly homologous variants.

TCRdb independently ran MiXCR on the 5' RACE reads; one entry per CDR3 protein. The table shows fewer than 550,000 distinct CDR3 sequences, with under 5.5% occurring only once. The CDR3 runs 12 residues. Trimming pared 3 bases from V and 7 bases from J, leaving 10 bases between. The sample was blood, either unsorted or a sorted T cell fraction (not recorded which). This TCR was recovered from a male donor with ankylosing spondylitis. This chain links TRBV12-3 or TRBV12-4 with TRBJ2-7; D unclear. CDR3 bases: TGTGCCAGCAGTTTGATCCTGGGAGAGCAGTACTTC. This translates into CASSLILGEQYF.